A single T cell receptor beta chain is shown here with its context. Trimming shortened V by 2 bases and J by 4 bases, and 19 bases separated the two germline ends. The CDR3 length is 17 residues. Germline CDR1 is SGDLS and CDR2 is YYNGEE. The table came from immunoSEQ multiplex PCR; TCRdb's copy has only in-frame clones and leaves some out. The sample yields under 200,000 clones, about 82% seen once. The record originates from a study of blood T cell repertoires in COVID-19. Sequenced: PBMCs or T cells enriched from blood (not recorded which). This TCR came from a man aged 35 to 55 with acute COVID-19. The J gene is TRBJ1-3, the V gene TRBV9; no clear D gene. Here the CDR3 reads CASSVTGLSGPGNTIYF. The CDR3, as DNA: TGTGCCAGCAGCGTGACCGGACTTAGCGGGCCCGGAAACACCATATATTTT.